The sequence of this T cell receptor (beta chain) was determined in a study of OX40 agonist ivuxolimab in advanced cancers. Study results and caveats: Among the nonresponders, some also had low normalized T-cell clonal expansion. Expanded clones belonging to CD8+ T cells outnumbered, on average, those of CD4+.

Patients were excluded for autoimmune disease history or systemic immunosuppression. A remark on this clone: Its target is unknown.

TCRdb's copy holds only in-frame clones and misses some; the assay was immunoSEQ multiplex PCR. Found here are tens of thousands of clones, more than 85% of them singletons; the top ten hold over 5%. Trimming cost V 4 bases and J 6 bases; bases outside gene matches: 2. Germline CDR1 is SGDLS and CDR2 is YYNGEE. CDR3 length: 14 amino acids. This clonotype was sampled from an adult with an advanced solid tumor such as melanoma, head and neck, liver or kidney cancer. Sequencing was performed on CD4+ or CD8+ T cells sorted from blood, taken in a trial of the OX40 agonist ivuxolimab. The chain is built from TRBV9 and TRBJ2-1; 12 nucleotides agree with TRBD2. Here the CDR3 reads CASSSSGGANEQFF. DNA of the CDR3: TGTGCCAGCAGCTCTAGCGGGGGGGCCAATGAGCAGTTCTTC.